The sequence of this T cell receptor beta chain was determined in a study of blood T cell repertoires in COVID-19. On the study more broadly: COVID-19 samples from acute and convalescent phases originated in the United States, Italy and Spain.

In the original processing: Estimation of nucleated cell counts relied on the amplification of reference gene primers. The table came from immunoSEQ multiplex PCR; TCRdb's copy has only in-frame clones and leaves some out. V, J and clone size reflect that table, while D and trimming were determined from the DNA. This table holds approximately 250,000 clones, about 88% found once. Germline lookup yields CDR1 GTSNPN and CDR2 SVGIG (reference sequence). V was clipped by 8 bases and J by 3 bases, with 11 bases between them. The CDR3 is made up of 11 amino acids. Sequencing was done on a sample of PBMCs or T cells enriched from blood (not recorded which). The receptor comes from a woman aged 55-70 years in a cohort exposed to, infected with or recovered from COVID-19 (not recorded which). The chain uses TRBV30 and TRBJ2-7; a weak D match, TRBD1 (6 bases). CDR3 residues: CAAGDNYEQYF. The CDR3 DNA is TGTGCCGCCGGGGACAACTACGAGCAGTACTTC.